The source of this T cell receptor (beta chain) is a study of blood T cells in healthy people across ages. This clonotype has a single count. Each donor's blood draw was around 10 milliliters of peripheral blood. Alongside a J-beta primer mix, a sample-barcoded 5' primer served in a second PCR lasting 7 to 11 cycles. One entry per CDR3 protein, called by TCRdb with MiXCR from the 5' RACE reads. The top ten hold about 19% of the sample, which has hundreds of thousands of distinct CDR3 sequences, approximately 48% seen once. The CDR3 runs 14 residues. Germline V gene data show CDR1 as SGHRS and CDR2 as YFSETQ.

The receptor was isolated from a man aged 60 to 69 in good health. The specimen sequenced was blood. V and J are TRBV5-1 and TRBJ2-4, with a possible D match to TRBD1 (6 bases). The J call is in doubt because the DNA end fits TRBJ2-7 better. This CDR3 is CASRRAQGSYEQYF. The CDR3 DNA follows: TGCGCCAGCAGACGAGCACAGGGCTCCTACGAGCAGTACTTC.